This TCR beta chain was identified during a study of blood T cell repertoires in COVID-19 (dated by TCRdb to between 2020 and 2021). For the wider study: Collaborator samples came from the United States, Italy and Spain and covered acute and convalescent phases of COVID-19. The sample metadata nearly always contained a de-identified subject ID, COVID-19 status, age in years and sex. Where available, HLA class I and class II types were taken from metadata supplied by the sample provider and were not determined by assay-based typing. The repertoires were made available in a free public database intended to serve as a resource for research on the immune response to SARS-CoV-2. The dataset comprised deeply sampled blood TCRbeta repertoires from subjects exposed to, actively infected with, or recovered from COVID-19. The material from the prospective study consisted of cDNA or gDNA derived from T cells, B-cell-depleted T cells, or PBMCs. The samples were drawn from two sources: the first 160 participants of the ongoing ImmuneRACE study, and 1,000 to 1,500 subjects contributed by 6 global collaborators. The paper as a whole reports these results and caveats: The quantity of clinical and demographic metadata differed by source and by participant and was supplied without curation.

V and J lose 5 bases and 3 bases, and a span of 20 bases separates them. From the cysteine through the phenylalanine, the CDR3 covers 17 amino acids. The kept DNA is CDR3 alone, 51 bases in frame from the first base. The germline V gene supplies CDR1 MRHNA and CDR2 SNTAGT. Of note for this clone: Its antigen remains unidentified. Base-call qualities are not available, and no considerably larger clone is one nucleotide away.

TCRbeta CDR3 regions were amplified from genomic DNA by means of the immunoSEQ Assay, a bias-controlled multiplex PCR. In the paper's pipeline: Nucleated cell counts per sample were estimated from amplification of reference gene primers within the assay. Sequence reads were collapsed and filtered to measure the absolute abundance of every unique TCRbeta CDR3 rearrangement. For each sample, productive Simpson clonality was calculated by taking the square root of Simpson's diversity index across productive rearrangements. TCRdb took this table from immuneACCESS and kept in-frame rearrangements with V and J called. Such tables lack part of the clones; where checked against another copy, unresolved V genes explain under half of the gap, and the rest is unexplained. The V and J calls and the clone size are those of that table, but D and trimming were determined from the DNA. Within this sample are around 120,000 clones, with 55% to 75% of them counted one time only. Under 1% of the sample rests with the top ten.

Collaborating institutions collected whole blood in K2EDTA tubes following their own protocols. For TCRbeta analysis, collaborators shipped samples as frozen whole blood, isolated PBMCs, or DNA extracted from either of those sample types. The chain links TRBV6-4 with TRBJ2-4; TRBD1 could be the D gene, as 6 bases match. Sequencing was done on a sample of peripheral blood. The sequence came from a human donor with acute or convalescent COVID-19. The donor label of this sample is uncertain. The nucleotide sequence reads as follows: TGTGCCAGCAGTTTAGGAGACAGGTTTTTGGTCAAAAACATTCAGTACTTC. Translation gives CASSLGDRFLVKNIQYF.